This T cell receptor (beta chain) is drawn from a study of Ad26.COV2.S vaccination and SARS-CoV-2 variants. As to this clone: Its matching antigen is unknown.

This CDR3 has 14 amino acids. The V segment lost 4 bases and the J segment 2 bases; nucleotides outside the gene matches: 4. CDR1 and CDR2 (germline): SGHRS, YFSETQ. TCRdb keeps only in-frame clones here, not all; method: immunoSEQ multiplex PCR. Of approximately 97,000 clones detected, roughly 80% appear once; the ten largest clones hold 15% to 20%. Study-level findings and limits: Among vaccine recipients, spike-specific TCR breadth exceeded that of placebo recipients. Reports say spike-specific CD8+ and CD4+ T cell responses covered substantial breadth after vaccination.

V gene TRBV5-1 combines with J gene TRBJ2-3; 7 bases line up with TRBD2. The sequence was obtained from a human donor who had recovered from COVID-19. The sequencing used peripheral blood, collected after recovery from COVID-19. CDR3 protein: CASSLSGNTDTQYF. The CDR3 DNA is TGCGCCAGCAGCCTGAGCGGGAACACAGATACGCAGTATTTT. Looking up the rest from reference TRBV5-1 and TRBJ2-3 gives the full variable domain: KAGVTQTPRYLIKTRGQQVTLSCSPISGHRSVSWYQQTPGQGLQFLFEYFSETQRNKGNFPGRFSGRQFSNSRSEMNVSTLELGDSALYLCASSLSGNTDTQYFGPGTRLTVL.